This note documents a single TCR beta chain sequence. This entry is derived from a study of blood T cell repertoires in COVID-19. In the authors' methods: Reference gene primer amplification gave nucleated cell count estimates. Assay: immunoSEQ multiplex PCR; the TCRdb copy retains only in-frame clones and omits some. V and J calls and clone size are those listed in that table; D and trimming were worked out from the DNA. This sample has 150,000 to 200,000 clones, with approximately 90% found just once. V lost 8 bases to trimming and J lost 0 bases, with 10 bases between them. The germline gives CDR1 SGHDN, CDR2 FVKESK. There are 13 residues in the CDR3.

Specimen: peripheral blood. The V and J genes are TRBV14 and TRBJ1-1, with unresolved D. The receptor was isolated from a woman aged 25 to 45 with active or convalescent COVID-19. For the CDR3, the DNA is TGTGCCAGCTCAGGCATTATGAACACTGAAGCTTTCTTT. Residues: CASSGIMNTEAFF.